Listed here is a single T cell receptor (beta chain). Its antigen is still unknown. Per-base quality was not reported, and no clone a single base away is much larger than it. The library was built by means of RT-PCR. Sequencer: Illumina HiSeq 2500. The public reads were reprocessed in TCRdb via fastp at Q25 and MiXCR, keeping in-frame beta chains. Rows merge per CDR3 protein into single entries with the most common DNA and genes. This sample lists 650,000 to 800,000 distinct CDR3 sequences; about 18% were detected once. The ten largest clones represent about a tenth of the sample. These data are taken from a study of response to subunit inactivated influenza vaccine (dated by TCRdb to the late 2010s). About the investigation overall: Deep quantitative T cell receptor repertoire profiling was used in the study to track responses to a trivalent subunit inactivated influenza vaccine.

Points the paper makes about the study in general: According to the authors, only a limited number of new T cells may be recruited by each seasonal influenza vaccination.

The sample here was PBMCs from blood, taken roughly 5 days after vaccination. This TCR was sampled from a middle-aged man who received an inactivated influenza vaccine. Donor details come from another sample of the same person, matched by shared clones.

The nucleotides are TGCAGTGCTAGCTCCGGGATGGGTGGGACTGAAGCTTTCTTT. Translation gives CSASSGMGGTEAFF. This sequence uses TRBV20-1 and TRBJ1-1, with the D gene call left open. V is shortened by 3 bases, J by 5 bases, and the region joining them spans 16 bases. Including cysteine and phenylalanine, the CDR3 has 14 amino acids. Of all the DNA, just the CDR3 is kept, 42 bases in frame from base 1. For CDR1 and CDR2, the germline V gene (reference sequence) lists DFQATT and SNEGSKA.